Listed here is a single TCR beta chain. This entry belongs to a study of blood T cell repertoires in COVID-19. The CDR3 runs to 14 residues. The junction had 8 bases not matched to a gene; V was cut back by 5 bases and J by 6 bases. Germline V gene sequence: CDR1 SGDLS, CDR2 YYNGEE. Sequencing was performed with immunoSEQ multiplex PCR; in TCRdb, only in-frame clones are kept and a portion is missing. The table includes about 140,000 clones, 78% detected once. This chain joins TRBV9 and TRBJ1-1, with 9 bases identical to TRBD1. The material sequenced was PBMCs or T cells enriched from blood (not recorded which). The sequence came from a woman aged 45-65 years who had recovered from COVID-19. This CDR3 reads CASSAAGTGSEAFF. In DNA form, the CDR3 reads TGTGCCAGCAGTGCTGCCGGGACAGGGTCTGAAGCTTTCTTT. Using reference TRBV9 and TRBJ1-1 for the parts outside the CDR3, the full variable domain is DSGVTQTPKHLITATGQRVTLRCSPRSGDLSVYWYQQSLDQGLQFLIQYYNGEERAKGNILERFSAQQFPDLHSELNLSSLELGDSALYFCASSAAGTGSEAFFGQGTRLTVV.